The present T cell receptor beta chain was sequenced within a study of CD4 and CD8 cells across lung adenocarcinoma regions. Samples came from patients with localized non-small cell lung adenocarcinoma. This CDR3 is built from 14 residues. Germline V gene lookup returns CDR1 MNHNS and CDR2 SASEGT. The V end lost 2 bases, the J end lost 7 bases, and 14 bases lay between the germline ends. MiXCR was run by TCRdb on the PCR reads, yielding one entry per CDR3 protein. The sample records approximately 19,000 distinct CDR3 sequences, around 50% being singletons. The sequence came from a male donor with lung adenocarcinoma. The CD4 and CD8 labels of this study may be unreliable. Sequencing used CD8+ T cells from the margin of a lung tumor. The chain has TRBV6-1 and TRBJ2-5; D may match TRBD1 or TRBD2 (6 bases each). The CDR3, as DNA: TGTGCCAGCAGTGAATGGTCGGGGGCCAGGACCCAGTACTTC. Protein: CASSEWSGARTQYF.